This T cell receptor (beta chain) was captured in a study of CD8+ T cells in alopecia areata. RNA extraction was followed by reverse transcription into cDNA, which acted as the sequencing template. Data came from immunoSEQ multiplex PCR; TCRdb stores just in-frame clones and leaves some out. The data show around 100,000 clones, none appearing only once, with around 19% held by the ten largest. A remark on this clone: Gene and germline names: mouse. The read halts 4 residues ahead of the CDR3 end, with the missing end drawn from the germline J gene.

The CDR3 runs to 17 residues. Germline CDR1 and CDR2: NNHDY and SYVADS. J lost 0 bases, V lost 3 bases, and 8 bases had no gene match. Sequencing used lesional skin. This chain joins TRBV13-3 and TRBJ2-3, with TRBD2 matching 9 bases. This TCR was recovered from a C3H/HeJ mouse with alopecia areata. Mice of this strain are of MHC haplotype H2-k. Here the CDR3 reads CASSALRLGASAETLYF. CDR3 DNA (partial): TGTGCCAGCAGTGCCCTCCGACTGGGGGCTAGTGCAGAA.